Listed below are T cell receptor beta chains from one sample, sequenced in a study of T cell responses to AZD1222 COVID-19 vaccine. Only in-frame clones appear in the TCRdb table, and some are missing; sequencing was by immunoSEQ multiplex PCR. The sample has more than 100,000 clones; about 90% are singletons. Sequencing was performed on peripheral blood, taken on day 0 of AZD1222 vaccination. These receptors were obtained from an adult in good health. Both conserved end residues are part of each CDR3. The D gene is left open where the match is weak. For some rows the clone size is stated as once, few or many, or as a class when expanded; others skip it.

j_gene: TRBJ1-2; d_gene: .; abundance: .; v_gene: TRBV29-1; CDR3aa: CSVTTGANYGYTF; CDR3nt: TGCAGCGTTACGACAGGAGCTAACTATGGCTACACCTTC
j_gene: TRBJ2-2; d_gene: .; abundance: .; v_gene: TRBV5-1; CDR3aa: CASSSRQATGELFF; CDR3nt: TGCGCCAGCAGCTCCCGACAGGCCACCGGGGAGCTGTTTTTT
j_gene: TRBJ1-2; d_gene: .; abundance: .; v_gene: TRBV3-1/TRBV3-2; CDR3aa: CASSQGPSRANYGYTF; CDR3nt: TGTGCCAGCAGCCAAGGTCCCTCCAGAGCTAACTATGGCTACACCTTC
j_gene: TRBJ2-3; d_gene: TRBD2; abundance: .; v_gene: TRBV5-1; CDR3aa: CASSPPASGGTLSTDTQYF; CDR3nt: TGCGCCAGCAGCCCCCCAGCTAGCGGGGGGACACTTAGCACAGATACGCAGTATTTT
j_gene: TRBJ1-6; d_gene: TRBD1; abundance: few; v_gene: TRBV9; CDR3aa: CASSAGTANSPLHF; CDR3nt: TGTGCCAGCAGCGCCGGGACAGCAAATTCACCCCTCCACTTT
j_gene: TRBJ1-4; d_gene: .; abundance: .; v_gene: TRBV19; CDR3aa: CASSRGGWSEKLFF; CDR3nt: TGTGCCAGTAGTCGGGGGGGCTGGAGTGAAAAACTGTTTTTT
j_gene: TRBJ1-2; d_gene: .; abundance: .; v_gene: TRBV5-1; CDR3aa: CASSDPSNYGYTF; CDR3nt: TGCGCCAGCAGTGATCCCTCTAACTATGGCTACACCTTC
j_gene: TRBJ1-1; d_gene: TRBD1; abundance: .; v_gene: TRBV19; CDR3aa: CASSRKGQGARVGITEAFF; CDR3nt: TGTGCCAGTAGCAGAAAGGGGCAGGGGGCGCGAGTTGGTATCACTGAAGCTTTCTTT
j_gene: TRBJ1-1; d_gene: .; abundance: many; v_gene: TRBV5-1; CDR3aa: CASSLSTGYSTEAFF; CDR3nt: TGCGCCAGCAGCTTGTCTACAGGGTATAGCACTGAAGCTTTCTTT
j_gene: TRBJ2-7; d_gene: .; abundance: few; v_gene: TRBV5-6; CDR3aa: CASSLLIEPEQYF; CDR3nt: TGTGCCAGCAGCCTCCTGATAGAGCCGGAGCAGTACTTC
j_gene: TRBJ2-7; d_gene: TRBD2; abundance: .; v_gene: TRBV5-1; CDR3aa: CASSLGGSGSSYEQYF; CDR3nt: TGCGCCAGCAGCTTGGGGGGTAGCGGGAGCTCCTACGAGCAGTACTTC
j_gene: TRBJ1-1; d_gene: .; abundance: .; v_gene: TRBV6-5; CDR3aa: CASSYRALGGTEAFF; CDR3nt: TGTGCCAGCAGTTACAGGGCCTTGGGAGGCACTGAAGCTTTCTTT
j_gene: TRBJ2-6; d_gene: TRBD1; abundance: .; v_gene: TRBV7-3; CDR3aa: CASSSTGSLPGANVLTF; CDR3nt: TGTGCCAGCAGCTCGACAGGGTCCCTCCCTGGGGCCAACGTCCTGACTTTC
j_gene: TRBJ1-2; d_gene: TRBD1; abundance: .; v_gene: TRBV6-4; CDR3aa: CASSDSPGTGGLGGYTF; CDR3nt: TGTGCCAGCAGTGACTCCCCTGGGACAGGGGGCCTCGGTGGCTACACCTTC
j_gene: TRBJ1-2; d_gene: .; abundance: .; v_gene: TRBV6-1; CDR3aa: CASSDTSRGRDAYGYTF; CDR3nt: TGTGCCAGCAGTGACACCTCCCGGGGGAGGGACGCTTATGGCTACACCTTC
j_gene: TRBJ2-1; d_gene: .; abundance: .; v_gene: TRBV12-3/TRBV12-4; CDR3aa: CASTGYNEQFF; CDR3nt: TGTGCCAGCACGGGGTACAATGAGCAGTTCTTC
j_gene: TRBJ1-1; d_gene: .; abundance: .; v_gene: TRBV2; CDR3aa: CASSEEMNTEAFF; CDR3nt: TGTGCCAGCAGTGAAGAGATGAACACTGAAGCTTTCTTT
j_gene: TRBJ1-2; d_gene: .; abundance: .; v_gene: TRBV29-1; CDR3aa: CRAQDNYGYTF; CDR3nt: TGCAGAGCCCAGGATAACTATGGCTACACCTTC
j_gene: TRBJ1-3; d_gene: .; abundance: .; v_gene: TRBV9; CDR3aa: CASSSDRSSGNTIYF; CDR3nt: TGTGCCAGCAGCTCCGACCGCAGCTCTGGAAACACCATATATTTT
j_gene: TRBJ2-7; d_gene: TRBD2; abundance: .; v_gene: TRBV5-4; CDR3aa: CASSGASGGSYEQYF; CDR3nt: TGTGCCAGCAGCGGCGCTAGCGGGGGAAGTTACGAGCAGTACTTC
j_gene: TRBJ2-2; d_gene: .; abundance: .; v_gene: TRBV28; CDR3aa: CASSLWQGGNTGELFF; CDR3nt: TGTGCCAGCAGTTTATGGCAGGGCGGCAACACCGGGGAGCTGTTTTTT
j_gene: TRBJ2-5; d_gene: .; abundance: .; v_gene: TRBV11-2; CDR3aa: CASSLDLYRETQYF; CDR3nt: TGTGCCAGCAGCTTAGATTTGTACCGAGAGACCCAGTACTTC
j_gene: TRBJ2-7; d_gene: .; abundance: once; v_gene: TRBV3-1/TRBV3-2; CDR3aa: CASSHEYEQYF; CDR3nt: TGTGCCAGCAGCCACGAGTACGAGCAGTACTTC
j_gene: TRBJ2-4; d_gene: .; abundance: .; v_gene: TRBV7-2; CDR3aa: CASSLSWSAKNIQYF; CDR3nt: TGTGCCAGCAGCTTATCGTGGTCAGCCAAAAACATTCAGTACTTC
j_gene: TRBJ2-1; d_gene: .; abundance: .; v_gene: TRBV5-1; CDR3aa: CASSLRAGAISSYNEQFF; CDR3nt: TGCGCCAGCAGCTTACGGGCGGGGGCTATTAGCTCCTACAATGAGCAGTTCTTC
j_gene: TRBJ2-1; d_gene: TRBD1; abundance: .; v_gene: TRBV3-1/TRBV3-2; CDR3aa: CASSQLTGGYEQFF; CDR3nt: TGTGCCAGCAGCCAGCTGACAGGGGGCTATGAGCAGTTCTTC
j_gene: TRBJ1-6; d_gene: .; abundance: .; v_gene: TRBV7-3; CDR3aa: CASSPDPEGGYNSPLHF; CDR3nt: TGTGCCAGCAGTCCAGACCCAGAAGGGGGCTATAATTCACCCCTCCACTTT
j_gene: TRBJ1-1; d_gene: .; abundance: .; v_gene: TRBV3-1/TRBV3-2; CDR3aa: CASSRRQGYTEAFF; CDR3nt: TGTGCCAGCAGCCGACGCCAGGGATACACTGAAGCTTTCTTT
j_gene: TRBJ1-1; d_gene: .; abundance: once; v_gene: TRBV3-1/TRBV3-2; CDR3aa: CASSPHASNTEAFF; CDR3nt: TGTGCCAGCAGCCCACACGCTTCGAACACTGAAGCTTTCTTT
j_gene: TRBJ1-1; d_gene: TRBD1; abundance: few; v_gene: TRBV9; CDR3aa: CASSGRDRLNTEAFF; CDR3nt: TGTGCCAGCAGCGGGCGGGACAGGTTGAACACTGAAGCTTTCTTT
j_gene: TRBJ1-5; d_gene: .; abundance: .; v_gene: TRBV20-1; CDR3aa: CSASSNRPDSNQPQHF; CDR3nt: TGCAGTGCTAGTTCGAACCGGCCAGATAGCAATCAGCCCCAGCATTTT
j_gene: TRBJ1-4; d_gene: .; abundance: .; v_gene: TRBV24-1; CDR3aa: CATSSFDEKLFF; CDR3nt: TGTGCCACCAGTTCTTTCGATGAAAAACTGTTTTTT
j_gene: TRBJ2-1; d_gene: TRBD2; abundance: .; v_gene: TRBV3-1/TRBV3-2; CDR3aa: CASSQEGREGGNEQFF; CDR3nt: TGTGCCAGCAGCCAAGAAGGGCGGGAGGGGGGCAATGAGCAGTTCTTC
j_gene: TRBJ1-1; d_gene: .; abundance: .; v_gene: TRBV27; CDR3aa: CASSPLQGRTEAFF; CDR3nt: TGTGCCAGCAGTCCTCTACAAGGGCGCACTGAAGCTTTCTTT
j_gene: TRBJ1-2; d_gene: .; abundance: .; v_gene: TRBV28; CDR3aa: CASRAHGRDYGYTF; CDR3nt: TGTGCCAGCAGAGCTCACGGAAGGGACTATGGCTACACCTTC
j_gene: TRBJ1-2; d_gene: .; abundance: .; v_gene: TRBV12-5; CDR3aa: CASGLGSNGPGGYTF; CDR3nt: TGTGCTAGTGGTTTGGGAAGCAACGGACCGGGGGGCTACACCTTC
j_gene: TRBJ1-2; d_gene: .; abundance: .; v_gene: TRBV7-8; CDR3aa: CASTRGPDLYYTF; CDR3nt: TGTGCCAGCACCAGGGGACCTGACCTTTACTACACCTTC
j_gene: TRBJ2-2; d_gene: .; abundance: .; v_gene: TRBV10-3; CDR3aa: CAPERDNDTGELFF; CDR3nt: TGTGCCCCGGAAAGAGATAATGACACCGGGGAGCTGTTTTTT
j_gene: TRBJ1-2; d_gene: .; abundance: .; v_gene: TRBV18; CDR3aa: CASSPQKDYYGYTF; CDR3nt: TGTGCCAGCTCACCACAGAAGGACTACTATGGCTACACCTTC
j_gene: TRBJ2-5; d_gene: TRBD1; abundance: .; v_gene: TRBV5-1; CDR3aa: CASSLGRGPETQYF; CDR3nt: TGCGCCAGCAGCTTGGGCAGGGGGCCAGAGACCCAGTACTTC
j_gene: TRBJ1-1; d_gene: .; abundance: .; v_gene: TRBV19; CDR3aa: CASRKQGLGSTEAFF; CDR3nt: TGTGCCAGTAGGAAACAGGGCCTCGGTAGTACTGAAGCTTTCTTT
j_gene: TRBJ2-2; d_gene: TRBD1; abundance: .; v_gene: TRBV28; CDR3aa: CASKPTGLATGELFF; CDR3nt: TGTGCCAGCAAACCGACAGGGTTGGCCACCGGGGAGCTGTTTTTT
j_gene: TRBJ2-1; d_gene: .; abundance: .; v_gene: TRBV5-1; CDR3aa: CASRSAGRNEQFF; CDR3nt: TGCGCCAGCAGATCGGCGGGGCGGAATGAGCAGTTCTTC
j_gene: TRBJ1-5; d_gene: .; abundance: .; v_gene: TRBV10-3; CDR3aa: CAISEAGGAGQPQHF; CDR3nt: TGTGCCATCAGTGAGGCGGGGGGCGCCGGCCAGCCCCAGCATTTT
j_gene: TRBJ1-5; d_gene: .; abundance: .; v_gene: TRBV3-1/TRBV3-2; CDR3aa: CASGGPQPQHF; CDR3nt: TGTGCCAGCGGGGGGCCTCAGCCCCAGCATTTT
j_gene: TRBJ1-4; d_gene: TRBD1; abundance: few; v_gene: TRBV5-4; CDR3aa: CASSLLGQGANEKLFF; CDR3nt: TGTGCCAGCAGCTTACTCGGGCAGGGGGCTAATGAAAAACTGTTTTTT
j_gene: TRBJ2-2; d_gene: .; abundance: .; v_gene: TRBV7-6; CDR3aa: CASSSRSNTGELFF; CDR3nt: TGTGCCAGCAGTTCAAGGTCGAACACCGGGGAGCTGTTTTTT